A single T cell receptor beta chain is shown here with its context. The target antigen is unknown. The CDR3 totals 13 residues. CDR1 and CDR2 (germline): SGHAT, FQNNGV. V was cut by 6 bases and J by 1 base, with 9 bases left in between. RNA, at about 0.5 to 1 ug, was reverse transcribed with random hexamers. The amplification used immunoSEQ multiplex PCR on TCR beta CDR3; it spanned 54 Vbeta and 13 Jbeta. A single record per CDR3 protein comes from TCRdb applying MiXCR to the immunoSEQ multiplex PCR reads. The table includes around 53,000 distinct CDR3 sequences, more than 85% detected once. The sample comes from a study of CD8 T cells in Susac syndrome. On the study more broadly: Patients with Susac syndrome were therapy-naive, treated with corticosteroids, or treated with intravenous immunoglobulin alone when blood was collected. Broader study findings: Within total CD8+ repertoires, over 15 Susac-specific public clones were found, and within CD8+ TEMRA repertoires, several.

The sample consisted of CD8+ T cells from PBMCs. The origin of this receptor is a human donor with Susac syndrome. V gene TRBV11-2 combines with J gene TRBJ2-5; D is ambiguous. This CDR3 is CASSRVAQETQYF. The CDR3 DNA sequence: TGTGCCAGCAGTAGGGTAGCCCAAGAGACCCAGTACTTC.